The TCR beta chain described here comes from a study of control samples from healthy donors and cancer patients. V was clipped by 6 bases and J by 8 bases, with 4 bases between them. The CDR3 is 8 amino acids. Per germline, CDR1 SQVTM and CDR2 ANQGSEA. TCRdb's copy holds only in-frame clones and misses some; the assay was immunoSEQ multiplex PCR. The sample contains some 64,000 clones, 75% to 95% of which appear only once. The chain uses TRBV29-1 and TRBJ1-1; D gene unclear. The specimen was PBMCs. This TCR derives from a woman between 50 and 59 years old with colorectal cancer. This CDR3 is CSVSEAFF. The CDR3 bases are TGCAGCGTGTCCGAAGCTTTCTTT.